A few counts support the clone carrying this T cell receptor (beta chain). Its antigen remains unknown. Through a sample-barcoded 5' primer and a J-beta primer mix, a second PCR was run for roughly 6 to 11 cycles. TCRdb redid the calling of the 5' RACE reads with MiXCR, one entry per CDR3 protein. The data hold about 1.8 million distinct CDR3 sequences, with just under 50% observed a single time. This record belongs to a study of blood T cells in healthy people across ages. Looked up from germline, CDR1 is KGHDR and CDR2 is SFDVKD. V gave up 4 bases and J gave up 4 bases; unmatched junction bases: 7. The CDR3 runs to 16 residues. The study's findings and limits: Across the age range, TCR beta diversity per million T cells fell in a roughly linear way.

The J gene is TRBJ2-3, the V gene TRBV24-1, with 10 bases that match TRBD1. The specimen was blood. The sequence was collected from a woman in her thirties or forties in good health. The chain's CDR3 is CATSDRRDRGADTQYF. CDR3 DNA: TGTGCCACCAGTGACCGCCGGGACAGGGGAGCAGATACGCAGTATTTT.